This T cell receptor beta chain was captured in a study of blood T cell repertoires in COVID-19. Turning to the study itself: Acute-phase and convalescent COVID-19 samples originated in the United States, Italy and Spain. T cells, B-cell-depleted T cells, or PBMCs provided the cDNA or gDNA that served as material.

Germline CDR1 and CDR2: MDHEN and SYDVKM. This CDR3 is built from 14 residues. V gave up 3 bases and J gave up 11 bases, with 14 bases separating them. Methods used by the authors: For nucleated cells, counts were estimated from reference gene primer amplification. Produced via immunoSEQ multiplex PCR; TCRdb's table is partial and in-frame only. That table is the source of V, J and clone size, and D and trimming were worked out from the DNA. The top ten clones hold more than 1.1% of a sample with 250,000 to 350,000 clones, around 84% of them seen once. What was sequenced was peripheral blood. This receptor was obtained from a human donor with COVID-19, enrolled during active disease. The donor label of this sample is uncertain. The J gene is TRBJ1-6, the V gene TRBV28; tentatively, D is TRBD1 (6 bases). The DNA for the CDR3 is TGTGCCAGCAGTTTTCAAGCAGGGGACACACCCCTCCACTTT. Protein product: CASSFQAGDTPLHF.